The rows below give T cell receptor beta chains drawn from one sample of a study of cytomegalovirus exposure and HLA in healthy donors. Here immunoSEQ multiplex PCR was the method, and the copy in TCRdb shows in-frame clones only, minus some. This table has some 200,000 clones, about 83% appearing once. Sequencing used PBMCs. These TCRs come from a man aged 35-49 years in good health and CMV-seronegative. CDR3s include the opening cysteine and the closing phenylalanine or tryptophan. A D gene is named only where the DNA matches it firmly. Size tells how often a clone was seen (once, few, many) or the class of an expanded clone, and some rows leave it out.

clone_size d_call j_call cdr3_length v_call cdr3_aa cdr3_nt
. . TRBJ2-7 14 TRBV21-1 CASSNQTSSYEQYF TGTGCCAGCAGCAACCAAACGAGCTCCTACGAGCAGTACTTC
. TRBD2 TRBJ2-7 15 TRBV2 CASTRTSASSYEQYF TGTGCCAGCACCCGGACTAGCGCTAGCTCCTACGAGCAGTACTTC
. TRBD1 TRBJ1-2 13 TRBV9 CASSPPGGRGYTF TGTGCCAGCAGCCCACCAGGGGGCAGAGGCTACACCTTC
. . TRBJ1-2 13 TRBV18 CASSPDRVYGYTF TGTGCCAGCTCACCCGACAGAGTTTATGGCTACACCTTC
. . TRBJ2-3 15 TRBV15 CATSALGGLGDTQYF TGTGCCACCAGCGCCCTCGGGGGGCTTGGAGATACGCAGTATTTT
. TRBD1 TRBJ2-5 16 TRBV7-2 CASSPGGRGFLETQYF TGTGCCAGCAGCCCAGGGGGCAGGGGGTTCCTAGAGACCCAGTACTTC
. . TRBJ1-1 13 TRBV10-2 CASSESVGQAAFF TGCGCCAGCAGTGAGTCCGTGGGTCAGGCGGCTTTCTTT
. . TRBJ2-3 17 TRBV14 CASSQERDILSTDTQYF TGTGCCAGCAGCCAAGAAAGGGACATCTTAAGCACAGATACGCAGTATTTT
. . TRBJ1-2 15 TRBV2 CASRLRTDLNYGYTF TGTGCCAGCAGGTTAAGGACAGACCTCAACTATGGCTACACCTTC
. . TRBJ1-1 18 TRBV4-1 CASSQDRSRRGQNTEAFF TGCGCCAGCAGCCAAGATCGTTCCCGCAGGGGACAGAACACTGAAGCTTTCTTT
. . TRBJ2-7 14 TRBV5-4 CASSLDAGVYEQYF TGTGCCAGCAGCTTGGATGCAGGGGTCTACGAGCAGTACTTC
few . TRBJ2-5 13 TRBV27 CASSSRVGETQYF TGTGCCAGCAGTTCCAGGGTCGGAGAGACCCAGTACTTC
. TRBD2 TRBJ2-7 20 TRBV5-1 CASLGARGLVAGTNSYEQYF TGCGCCAGCTTGGGGGCCCGGGGGCTGGTAGCGGGGACTAATTCCTACGAGCAGTACTTC
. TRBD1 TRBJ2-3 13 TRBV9 CASSGTGKDTQYF TGTGCCAGCAGCGGGACAGGGAAAGATACGCAGTATTTT
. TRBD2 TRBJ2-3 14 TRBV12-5 CASGLREVTDTQYF TGTGCTAGTGGTCTCCGGGAGGTAACAGATACGCAGTATTTT
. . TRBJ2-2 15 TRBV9 CASSVGNRDVGELFF TGTGCCAGCAGCGTAGGGAACAGGGATGTAGGGGAGCTGTTTTTT
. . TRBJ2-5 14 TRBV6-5 CASSYSASEETQYF TGTGCCAGCAGTTACTCTGCTAGCGAAGAGACCCAGTACTTC
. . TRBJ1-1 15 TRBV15 CATSVPPRGSTEAFF TGTGCCACCAGTGTGCCCCCAAGGGGGTCCACTGAAGCTTTCTTT
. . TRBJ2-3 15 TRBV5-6 CASSPDYLRSDTQYF TGTGCCAGCAGCCCAGACTACCTCAGGTCAGATACGCAGTATTTT
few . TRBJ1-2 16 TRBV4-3 CASSQTLRDKLYGYTF TGCGCCAGCAGCCAAACCCTTCGGGACAAACTATATGGCTACACCTTC
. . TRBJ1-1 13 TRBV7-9 CASSFARITEAFF TGTGCCAGCAGCTTCGCGAGGATCACTGAAGCTTTCTTT
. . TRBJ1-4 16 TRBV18 CASSLAGPTEAEKLFF TGTGCCAGCTCACTTGCGGGGCCCACCGAGGCTGAAAAACTGTTTTTT
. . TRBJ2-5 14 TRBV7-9 CASSLELTKGTQYF TGTGCCAGCAGCTTAGAGCTGACTAAGGGGACCCAGTACTTC
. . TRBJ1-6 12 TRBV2 CASSSEFSPLHF TGTGCCAGCAGCAGCGAGTTTTCACCCCTCCACTTT
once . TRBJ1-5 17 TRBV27 CASSPTWGRDSNQPQHF TGTGCCAGCAGTCCCACCTGGGGGCGAGATAGCAATCAGCCCCAGCATTTT
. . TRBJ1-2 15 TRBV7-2 CASSLTFRGDYGYTF TGTGCCAGCAGCTTAACTTTCCGGGGAGACTATGGCTACACCTTC
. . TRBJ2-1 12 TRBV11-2 CASSPEGYEQFF TGTGCCAGCAGCCCAGAGGGCTATGAGCAGTTCTTC
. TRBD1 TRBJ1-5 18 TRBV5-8 CASSLAAGQGGGNQPQHF TGTGCCAGCAGCTTGGCCGCGGGACAGGGAGGAGGCAATCAGCCCCAGCATTTT
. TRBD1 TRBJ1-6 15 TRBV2 CASSDTGQQNSPLHF TGTGCCAGCAGTGATACGGGACAGCAAAATTCACCCCTCCACTTT
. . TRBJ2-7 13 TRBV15 CATSRGQNYEQYF TGTGCCACCAGCCGTGGACAGAATTACGAGCAGTACTTC
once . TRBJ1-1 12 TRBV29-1 CSVEVSGTEAFF TGCAGCGTTGAAGTATCGGGCACTGAAGCTTTCTTT
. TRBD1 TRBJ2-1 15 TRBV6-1 CASSEGQGGYNEQFF TGTGCCAGCAGTGAAGGACAGGGGGGATACAATGAGCAGTTCTTC
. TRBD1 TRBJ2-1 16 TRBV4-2 CASSQDKAGGMDEQFF TGTGCCAGCAGCCAAGATAAGGCAGGGGGCATGGATGAGCAGTTCTTC
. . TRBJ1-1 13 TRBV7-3 CASSLTIGTEAFF TGTGCCAGCAGCTTAACGATCGGGACTGAAGCTTTCTTT
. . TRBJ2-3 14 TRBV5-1 CASSPSEAVDTQYF TGCGCCAGCAGCCCTTCGGAAGCGGTAGATACGCAGTATTTT
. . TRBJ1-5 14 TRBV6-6 CASSFQGSNQPQHF TGTGCCAGCAGTTTCCAGGGGAGCAATCAGCCCCAGCATTTT
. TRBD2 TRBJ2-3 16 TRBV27 CASSSSSGSSTDTQYF TGTGCCAGCAGTTCATCTAGCGGCTCTAGCACAGATACGCAGTATTTT
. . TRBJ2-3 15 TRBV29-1 CSVVSGVGSTDTQYF TGCAGCGTTGTAAGCGGCGTGGGAAGCACAGATACGCAGTATTTT
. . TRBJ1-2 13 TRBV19 CASCPGNVYGYTF TGTGCCAGTTGTCCAGGGAACGTCTATGGCTACACCTTC
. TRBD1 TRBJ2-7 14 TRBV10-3 CAISGQGYTYEQYF TGTGCCATCAGTGGACAGGGGTACACCTACGAGCAGTACTTC
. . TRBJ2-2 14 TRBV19 CASSMTGNTGELFF TGTGCCAGTAGTATGACTGGGAACACCGGGGAGCTGTTTTTT
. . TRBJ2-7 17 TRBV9 CASSPRSRQSAFIEQYF TGTGCCAGCAGCCCCCGCAGCAGACAGTCTGCCTTTATCGAGCAGTACTTC
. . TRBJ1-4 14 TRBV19 CASSMGGGSEKLFF TGTGCCAGTAGTATGGGAGGCGGGAGTGAAAAACTGTTTTTT
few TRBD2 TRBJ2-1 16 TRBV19 CASGGGTSALNGEQFF TGTGCCAGTGGGGGGGGGACTAGCGCCTTAAATGGTGAGCAGTTCTTC
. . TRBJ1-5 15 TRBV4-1 CASSQEMARDQPQHF TGCGCCAGCAGCCAAGAAATGGCGAGGGATCAGCCCCAGCATTTT
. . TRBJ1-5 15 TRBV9 CASSVDGYSNQPQHF TGTGCCAGCAGCGTAGACGGTTATAGCAATCAGCCCCAGCATTTT
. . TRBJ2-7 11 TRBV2 CASSYSYEQYF TGTGCCAGCAGTTACTCCTACGAGCAGTACTTC
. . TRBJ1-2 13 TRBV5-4 CASSLVADYGYTF TGTGCCAGCAGCTTGGTCGCAGACTATGGCTACACCTTC
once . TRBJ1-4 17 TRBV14 CASSQVGQGGTNEKLFF TGTGCCAGCAGCCAAGTGGGGCAGGGAGGCACTAATGAAAAACTGTTTTTT
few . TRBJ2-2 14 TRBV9 CASSPRTQGWELFF TGTGCCAGCAGCCCCCGAACCCAGGGGTGGGAGCTGTTTTTT
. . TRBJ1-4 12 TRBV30 CALQAGWEKLFF TGTGCCTTGCAGGCTGGCTGGGAAAAACTGTTTTTT
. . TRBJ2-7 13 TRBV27 CASGPSRGGEQYF TGTGCCAGCGGCCCCTCCCGAGGAGGAGAGCAGTACTTC
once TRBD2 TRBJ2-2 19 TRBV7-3 CASSPRGTSGSPGTGELFF TGTGCCAGCAGCCCCCGCGGGACTAGCGGGTCTCCCGGCACCGGGGAGCTGTTTTTT
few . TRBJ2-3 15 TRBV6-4 CASSVMYGSADTQYF TGTGCCAGCAGTGTTATGTATGGGAGCGCAGATACGCAGTATTTT
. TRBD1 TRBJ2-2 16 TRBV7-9 CASSHRQGIVTGELFF TGTGCCAGCAGCCACCGACAGGGGATAGTCACCGGGGAGCTGTTTTTT
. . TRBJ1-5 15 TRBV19 CASSFSGLSNQPQHF TGTGCCAGTAGCTTTTCAGGGCTGAGCAATCAGCCCCAGCATTTT
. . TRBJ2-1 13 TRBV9 CASSFGSYNEQFF TGTGCCAGCAGCTTCGGCTCCTACAATGAGCAGTTCTTC
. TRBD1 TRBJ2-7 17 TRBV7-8 CASSLAGSGQKTYEQYF TGTGCCAGCAGCTTAGCCGGATCGGGACAGAAAACGTACGAGCAGTACTTC
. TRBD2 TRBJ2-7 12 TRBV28 CASSWEGYEQYF TGTGCCAGCAGTTGGGAGGGGTACGAGCAGTACTTC